The 25 T cell receptor beta chains reported below all come from one sample, sequenced in a study of CD8 T cells in Susac syndrome (dated by TCRdb to about 2019). Preparation of the library involved the immunoSEQ multiplex PCR assay. RNA was extracted with the RNeasy kit and roughly 0.45 to 1 ug was reverse transcribed using random hexamers. TCRdb applied fastp at Q25 and MiXCR to the public reads, then kept only in-frame beta chains. Duplicate CDR3 protein sequences are folded into a single record with the most common DNA and genes. In all, the sample holds 120,000 or so distinct CDR3 sequences, and roughly 95% of those were seen once. About 0.14% of the sample is held by the ten biggest clonotypes. Sequencing was carried out using CD4+ T cells from PBMCs. The receptors originated from a human donor with Susac syndrome.

The chain recombines TRBV25-1 with TRBJ2-1, with a tentative D call TRBD2 (6 bases). The CDR3 runs to 18 residues. With 2 bases removed from V and 0 bases from J, the gap between germline ends came to 17 bases. Germline assignment: CDR1 MGHDK and CDR2 SYGVNS. The CDR3 is CASSESAGSSNSYNEQFF. As DNA, the CDR3 is TGTGCCAGCAGTGAAAGTGCGGGATCTTCAAACTCCTACAATGAGCAGTTCTTC.

The chain recombines TRBV12-3 or TRBV12-4 with TRBJ1-2; D perhaps matches TRBD1 (5 bases). V was clipped by 5 bases and J by 4 bases, with 17 bases between them. CDR3 size: 15 residues. Here the CDR3 reads CASSPLRRAGYGYTF. The CDR3 DNA reads TGTGCCAGCAGTCCCCTGCGCAGGGCGGGCTATGGCTACACCTTC.

The V and J genes are TRBV20-1 and TRBJ1-2; no definite D call. CDR1 and CDR2 from the germline V gene are DFQATT and SNEGSKA (reference sequence). There are 13 residues in the CDR3. The V gene lost 0 bases and the J gene lost 3 bases, with 8 bases spanning the gap. The CDR3 nucleotides are TGCAGTGCTAGAGATCGGGCCCACTATGGCTACACCTTC. Its protein is CSARDRAHYGYTF.

This clonotype was counted once. The chain recombines TRBV12-3 or TRBV12-4 with TRBJ2-1, with 9 bases that match TRBD1. There are 17 residues in the CDR3. With V trimmed by 0 bases and J by 5 bases, 8 bases remained unmatched. CDR3: CASSLALGQGSHNEQFF. Written as DNA, the CDR3 is TGTGCCAGCAGTTTAGCGCTGGGACAGGGATCCCACAATGAGCAGTTCTTC.

V gene TRBV6-1 combines with J gene TRBJ2-4; D perhaps matches TRBD2 (5 bases). Germline V gene sequence: CDR1 MNHNS, CDR2 SASEGT. Trimming shortened V by 2 bases and J by 0 bases, and 11 bases separated the two germline ends. This CDR3 spans 16 amino acids. The CDR3 DNA sequence: TGTGCCAGCAGTGAACCGGGGTACCTAGCCAAAAACATTCAGTACTTC. Translated, it gives CASSEPGYLAKNIQYF.

The rearrangement uses TRBV7-2 and TRBJ1-5; D not resolved. The CDR3 runs to 15 residues. Trimming took 5 bases from V and 3 from J, leaving 14 bases between them. CDR1 and CDR2 from the germline V gene are SGHTA and FQGNSA. In nucleotides, the CDR3 is TGTGCCAGCAGCCCCCATTCGGCCATCAATCAGCCCCAGCATTTT. It yields the protein CASSPHSAINQPQHF.

This chain connects TRBV7-2 to TRBJ2-7; 11 bases align to TRBD2. Losses at the gene ends were 5 bases for V and 2 bases for J; bases not matched to a gene: 11. Germline V lookup: CDR1 SGHTA, CDR2 FQGNSA. There are 17 residues in the CDR3. In DNA form, the CDR3 reads TGTGCCAGCAGCCGTGACCGTATAGCGGGAGGGACCTACGAGCAGTACTTC. Translation gives CASSRDRIAGGTYEQYF.

J is TRBJ2-3 and V is TRBV20-1; 8 bases align to TRBD2. Per the germline V gene, CDR1 is DFQATT and CDR2 is SNEGSKA (reference sequence). The CDR3 consists of 13 residues. V lost 5 bases to trimming and J lost 1 base; unmatched junction nucleotides: 2. Written as DNA, the CDR3 is TGCAGTGCTCCTAGCGGGCGCACAGATACGCAGTATTTT. This translates into CSAPSGRTDTQYF.

The rearrangement joins TRBV20-1 to TRBJ2-7; 8 nucleotides align to TRBD2. After removal of 5 bases from V and 3 bases from J, the junction contained 6 bases not matched to a gene. This CDR3 has 13 residues. CDR1 and CDR2 from the germline V gene are DFQATT and SNEGSKA (reference sequence). The CDR3 loop is CSAGQRESYEQYF. CDR3 nucleotide sequence: TGCAGTGCTGGGCAGCGGGAGAGCTACGAGCAGTACTTC.

The chain recombines TRBV28 with TRBJ1-2, with 9 bases aligning to TRBD1. The V segment lost 8 bases and the J segment 4 bases; nucleotides outside the gene matches: 11. Per germline, CDR1 MDHEN and CDR2 SYDVKM. CDR3 length: 15 residues. CDR3 region: CASFKTGTGSYGYTF. CDR3 bases: TGTGCCAGCTTTAAGACCGGGACAGGGTCCTATGGCTACACCTTC.

The chain's CDR3 is CSAPRSDTQYF. The CDR3 nucleotides are TGCAGTGCCCCACGTAGCGATACGCAGTATTTT. This chain joins TRBV20-1 and TRBJ2-3; D is ambiguous. The germline V gene encodes CDR1 DFQATT and CDR2 SNEGSKA (reference sequence). The CDR3 sequence is 11 residues long. Trimming pared 6 bases from V and 6 bases from J, leaving 10 bases between.

This chain joins TRBV30 and TRBJ2-1; TRBD2 is a possible D gene (5 bases). The CDR3 runs 13 residues. V was clipped by 4 bases and J by 3 bases, with 10 bases between them. Per germline, CDR1 GTSNPN and CDR2 SVGIG (reference sequence). The CDR3 DNA follows: TGTGCCTGGATCGAGAGGGTCTACAATGAGCAGTTCTTC. Its protein product is CAWIERVYNEQFF.

The J gene is TRBJ2-1, the V gene TRBV18; 8 positions match TRBD2. V lost 7 bases, J lost 9 bases, and 8 bases stayed unmatched. CDR1 is KGHSH and CDR2 is LQKENI in the germline V gene. The CDR3 sequence is 13 residues long. CDR3 sequence: CASYPTGGLEQFF. In nucleotides, the CDR3 is TGTGCCAGCTACCCAACGGGAGGGCTTGAGCAGTTCTTC.

The chain is built from TRBV20-1 and TRBJ1-5; D remains ambiguous. CDR3 size: 13 residues. Looked up from germline, CDR1 is DFQATT and CDR2 is SNEGSKA (reference sequence). Trimming pared 4 bases from V and 1 base from J, leaving 8 bases between. As DNA, the CDR3 is TGCAGTGCTATGGCAGGAAGCAATCAGCCCCAGCATTTT. It is translated as CSAMAGSNQPQHF.

The chain carries TRBV30 and TRBJ2-7; D uncertain. CDR1 and CDR2 from the germline V gene are GTSNPN and SVGIG (reference sequence). The CDR3 runs to 11 residues. V lost 2 bases and J lost 6, with 8 bases in between. CDR3: CAWSPQVEQYF. In DNA, the CDR3 is TGTGCCTGGAGTCCTCAAGTCGAGCAGTACTTC.

The rearrangement links TRBV5-6 to TRBJ2-4; D is unclear. CDR3 length: 13 amino acids. Germline V gene sequence: CDR1 SGHDT, CDR2 YYEEEE. V lost 6 bases to trimming and J lost 9 bases, with 16 bases between them. CDR3 sequence (DNA): TGTGCCAGCATCCTACGCCCCGTTGGCATTCAGTACTTC. Encoded protein: CASILRPVGIQYF.

The J gene is TRBJ1-1, the V gene TRBV5-6; a weak D match, TRBD1 (6 bases). CDR3 length: 16 residues. Germline V gives CDR1 SGHDT, CDR2 YYEEEE. V lost 0 bases and J 0 bases, leaving 12 bases between the germline ends. The CDR3 sequence is CASSLVGTGMNTEAFF. The CDR3 bases are TGTGCCAGCAGCTTGGTAGGAACAGGGATGAACACTGAAGCTTTCTTT.

The CDR3 DNA reads TGTGCCAGCACCCGACATAGCCCGGGATACGAGCAGTACTTC. Translation gives CASTRHSPGYEQYF. The chain combines TRBV6-5 with TRBJ2-7, with D tentatively TRBD2 (5 bases). V lost 7 bases, J lost 4 bases, and 17 bases lay in between. The CDR3 covers 14 residues. In germline, CDR1 is MNHEY, CDR2 SVGAGI.

The chain links TRBV25-1 to TRBJ2-4; 9 nucleotides match TRBD2. The CDR3 has 15 amino acids. J lost 3 bases, V lost 5 bases, and 5 bases had no gene match. CDR1 is MGHDK, CDR2 SYGVNS, per germline. CDR3 nucleotide sequence: TGTGCCAGCAGTAGGACTAGCGCTGACAAAAACATTCAGTACTTC. Translating gives CASSRTSADKNIQYF. Supplemented by reference TRBV25-1 and TRBJ2-4, the full variable domain reads EADIYQTPRYLVIGTGKKITLECSQTMGHDKMYWYQQDPGMELHLIHYSYGVNSTEKGDLSSESTVSRIRTEHFPLTLESARPSHTSQYLCASSRTSADKNIQYFGAGTRLSVL.

The genes are TRBV15 and TRBJ2-7; 7 bases fit TRBD1. The CDR3 sequence is 15 residues long. Germline CDR1 LNHNV, CDR2 YYDKDF (reference sequence). V was clipped by 3 bases and J by 6 bases; unmatched bases: 11. CDR3 bases: TGTGCCACCAGCAGCCTGACAGGGTATAGTGTCGAGCAGTACTTC. The encoded protein is CATSSLTGYSVEQYF.

Here the CDR3 DNA reads TGTGCCTGGAGGGGGGACAGGAACTATGGCTACACCTTC. This encodes CAWRGDRNYGYTF. The chain combines TRBV30 with TRBJ1-2, with 8 bases matching TRBD1. Trimming cost V 3 bases and J 2 bases; bases outside gene matches: 2. Germline V CDR1 and CDR2: GTSNPN, SVGIG (reference sequence). The CDR3 is 13 residues long.

This chain joins TRBV9 and TRBJ2-1, with D maybe TRBD2 (5 bases). This CDR3 is 15 amino acids long. Trimming pared 3 bases from V and 2 bases from J, leaving 12 bases between. Germline loops: CDR1 SGDLS, CDR2 YYNGEE. CDR3 coding DNA: TGTGCCAGCAGCGGGAGGTACTCTCCCTACAATGAGCAGTTCTTC. The encoded protein is CASSGRYSPYNEQFF.

The rearrangement links TRBV30 to TRBJ1-2; TRBD1 matches 7 bases. The CDR3 sequence is 13 residues long. Germline CDR1 GTSNPN, CDR2 SVGIG (reference sequence). V dropped 3 bases and J dropped 5; count of bases not matched to a gene: 6. CDR3: CAWRPTRGYGYTF. Here the CDR3 DNA reads TGTGCCTGGAGACCAACCAGGGGGTATGGCTACACCTTC.

The V and J genes are TRBV7-9 and TRBJ2-7; TRBD1 is a possible D gene (5 bases). Between the trimmed V and J ends, which lost 1 base and 3 bases, there was a span of 13 bases. This CDR3 has 15 amino acids. Germline CDR1 is SEHNR and CDR2 is FQNEAQ (reference sequence). In nucleotides, the CDR3 is TGTGCCAGCAGCTTAGGAGGCGGACATGGCTACGAGCAGTACTTC. It specifies CASSLGGGHGYEQYF.

This clonotype turned up a few times. This chain uses TRBV18 with TRBJ2-1; D is ambiguous. Germline-derived CDR1 and CDR2 are KGHSH and LQKENI. The CDR3 consists of 12 residues. Between the trimmed V and J ends, which lost 2 bases and 4 bases, there was a span of 3 bases. CDR3 amino acids: CASSPGYNEQFF. In nucleotides, the CDR3 is TGTGCCAGCTCACCAGGATACAATGAGCAGTTCTTC.